This T cell receptor (beta chain) was recovered during a study of CD8 T cells in Susac syndrome. Germline V gene lookup returns CDR1 DFQATT and CDR2 SNEGSKA (reference sequence). V shed 3 bases and J 3 bases; nucleotides not matched to a gene: 5. The CDR3 extends over 13 amino acids. RNA, at about 0.45 to 1 ug, was reverse transcribed with random hexamers. MiXCR, run by TCRdb on the immunoSEQ multiplex PCR reads, gives a single entry per CDR3 protein. The repertoire includes about 110,000 distinct CDR3 sequences, roughly 94% of them detected once, and about 0.42% sits in the top ten. The specimen sequenced was CD8+ T cells from PBMCs. The receptor comes from a human donor with Susac syndrome. The chain uses TRBV20-1 and TRBJ2-7; 7 positions agree with TRBD1. CDR3 nucleotide sequence: TGCAGTGCTAGTCCCAGGGGGTACTACGAGCAGTACTTC. This translates into CSASPRGYYEQYF.